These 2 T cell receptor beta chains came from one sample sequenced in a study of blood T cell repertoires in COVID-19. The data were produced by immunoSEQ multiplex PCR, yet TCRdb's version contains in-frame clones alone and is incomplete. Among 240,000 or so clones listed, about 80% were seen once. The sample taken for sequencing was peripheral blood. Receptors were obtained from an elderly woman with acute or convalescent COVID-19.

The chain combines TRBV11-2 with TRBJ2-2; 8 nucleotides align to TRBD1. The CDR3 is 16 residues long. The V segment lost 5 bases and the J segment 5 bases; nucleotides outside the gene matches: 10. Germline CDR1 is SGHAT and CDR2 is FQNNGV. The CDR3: CASSESRGPPTGELFF. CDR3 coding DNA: TGTGCCAGCAGCGAAAGCAGGGGGCCCCCAACCGGGGAGCTGTTTTTT.

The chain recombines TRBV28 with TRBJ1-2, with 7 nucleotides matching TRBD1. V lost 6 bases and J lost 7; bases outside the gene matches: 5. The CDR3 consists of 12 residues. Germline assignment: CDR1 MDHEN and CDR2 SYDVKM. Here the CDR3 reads CASRTGNTGYTF. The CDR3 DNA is TGTGCCAGCAGGACAGGGAACACTGGCTACACCTTC.